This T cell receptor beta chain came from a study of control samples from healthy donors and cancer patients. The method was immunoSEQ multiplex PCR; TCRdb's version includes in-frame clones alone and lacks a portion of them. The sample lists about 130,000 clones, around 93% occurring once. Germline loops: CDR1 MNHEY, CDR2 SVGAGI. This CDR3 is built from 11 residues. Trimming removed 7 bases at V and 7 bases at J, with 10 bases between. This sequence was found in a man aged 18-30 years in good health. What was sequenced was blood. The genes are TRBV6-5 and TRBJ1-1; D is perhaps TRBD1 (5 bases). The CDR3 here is CASNRDGEAFF. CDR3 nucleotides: TGTGCCAGCAATCGGGACGGTGAAGCTTTCTTT.